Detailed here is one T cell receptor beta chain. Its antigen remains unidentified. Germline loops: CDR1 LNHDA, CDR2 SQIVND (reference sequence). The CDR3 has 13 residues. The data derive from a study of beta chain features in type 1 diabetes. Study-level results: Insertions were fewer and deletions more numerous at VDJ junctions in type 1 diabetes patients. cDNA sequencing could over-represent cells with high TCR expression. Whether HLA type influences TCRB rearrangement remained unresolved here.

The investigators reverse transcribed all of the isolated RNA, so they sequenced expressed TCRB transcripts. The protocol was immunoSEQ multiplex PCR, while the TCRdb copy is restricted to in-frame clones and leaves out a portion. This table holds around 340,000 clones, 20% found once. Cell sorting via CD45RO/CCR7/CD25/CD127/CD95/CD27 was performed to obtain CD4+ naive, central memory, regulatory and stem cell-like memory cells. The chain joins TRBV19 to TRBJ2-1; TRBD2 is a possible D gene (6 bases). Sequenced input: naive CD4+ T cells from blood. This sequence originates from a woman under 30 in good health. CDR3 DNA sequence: TGTGCTATCGGAGGGAGCTCCTACAATGAGCAGTTCTTC. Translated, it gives CAIGGSSYNEQFF.